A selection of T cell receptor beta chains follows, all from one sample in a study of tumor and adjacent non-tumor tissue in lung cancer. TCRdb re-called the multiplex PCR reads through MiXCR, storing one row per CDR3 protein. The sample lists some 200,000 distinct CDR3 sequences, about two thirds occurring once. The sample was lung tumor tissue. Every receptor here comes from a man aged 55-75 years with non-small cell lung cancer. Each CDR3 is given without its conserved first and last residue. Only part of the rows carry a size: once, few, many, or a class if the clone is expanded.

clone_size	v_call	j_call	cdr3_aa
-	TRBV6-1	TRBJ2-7	ASSESGPFSEQY
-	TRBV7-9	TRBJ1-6	ASSLALRHGQGTYSRLH
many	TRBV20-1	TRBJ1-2	SATAGRNYT
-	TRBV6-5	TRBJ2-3	ASMRGTADTDTQY
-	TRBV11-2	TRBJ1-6	ACNLGGQGDSPLH
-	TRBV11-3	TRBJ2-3	ASSFRQGATDAQY
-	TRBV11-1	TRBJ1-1	VSTTNGENTEAF
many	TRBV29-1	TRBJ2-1	SVVLGGGSSYNEQF
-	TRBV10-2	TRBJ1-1	ASSKAAGFTEAF
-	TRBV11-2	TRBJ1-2	TSSSTAAVGGYT
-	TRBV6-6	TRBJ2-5	ASSYGGGSKETQY
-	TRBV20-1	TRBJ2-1	SARLAGVMEQF
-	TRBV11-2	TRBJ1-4	ACSFRQGPSEKLF